The entry below describes one T cell receptor (beta chain). J gave up 5 bases and V 5 bases, and 5 bases lay outside the gene matches. This CDR3 is 13 amino acids long. The germline V gene encodes CDR1 SGDLS and CDR2 YYNGEE. This entry is derived from a study of blood T cell repertoires in COVID-19. Study background: Collection of acute and convalescent COVID-19 samples took place in the United States, Italy and Spain. PBMCs, B-cell-depleted T cells, or T cells provided the cDNA or gDNA that made up the material.

In the authors' methods: Reference gene primers were amplified, and this amplification served to estimate nucleated cell counts. The repertoire was sequenced with immunoSEQ multiplex PCR; TCRdb's copy has only in-frame clones and lacks some. For V, J and clone size, that table is used; D and trimming come from the DNA. The table records about 37,000 clones, approximately 88% of them present only once. This chain uses TRBV9 with TRBJ2-5; 8 nucleotides align to TRBD1. The TCR comes from a human donor in a cohort sampled during active COVID-19. The sample comprised peripheral blood. The DNA of the CDR3 is TGTGCCAGCAGTCTGACAGGGGAGGAGACCCAGTACTTC. Encoded protein: CASSLTGEETQYF. Filled out from reference TRBV9 and TRBJ2-5, the complete variable domain reads DSGVTQTPKHLITATGQRVTLRCSPRSGDLSVYWYQQSLDQGLQFLIQYYNGEERAKGNILERFSAQQFPDLHSELNLSSLELGDSALYFCASSLTGEETQYFGPGTRLLVL.